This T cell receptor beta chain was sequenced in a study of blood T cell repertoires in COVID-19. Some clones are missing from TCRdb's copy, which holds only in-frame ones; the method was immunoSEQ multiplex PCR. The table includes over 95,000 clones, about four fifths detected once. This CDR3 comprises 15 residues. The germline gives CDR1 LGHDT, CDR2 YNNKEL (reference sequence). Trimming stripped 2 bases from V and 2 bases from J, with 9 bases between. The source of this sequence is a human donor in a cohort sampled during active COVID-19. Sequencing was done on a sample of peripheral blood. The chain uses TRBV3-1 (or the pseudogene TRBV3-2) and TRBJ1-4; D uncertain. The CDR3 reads CASSQSTLTNEKLFF. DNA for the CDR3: TGTGCCAGCAGCCAAAGTACTTTGACTAATGAAAAACTGTTTTTT.